This TCR beta chain was recorded in a study of T-cell reconstitution after alpha-beta-depleted transplantation in children. Preparation of the TCRbeta library involved a method that used unique molecular identifiers. Each CDR3 protein is one row after TCRdb ran MiXCR on the PCR reads. The sample records hundreds of thousands of distinct CDR3 sequences, around 16% being singletons. This clonotype was picked up a small number of times. CDR3 length equals 13 residues. V is TRBV21-1 and J is TRBJ2-7. TRBV21-1 is described as a pseudogene. This receptor was identified in a human donor who donated a stem cell graft to a child with acute myeloid leukemia. The specimen was PBMCs from the stem cell graft donor, collected from the stem cell graft. The CDR3 region has the DNA TGTGCCAGCAGCCAAGGGCCAAATTACGAGCAGTACGTC. It specifies CASSQGPNYEQYV.